These 3 T cell receptor beta chains were sequenced from one sample in a study of Ad26.COV2.S vaccination and SARS-CoV-2 variants. Specified treatment: some 19 received Ad26.COV2.S at low or high dose, single or two shots; five or six received placebo; per-sample allocation not given. On day 63 after the first injection, vaccine and placebo recipients gave samples. Sequencing was performed with immunoSEQ multiplex PCR; in TCRdb, only in-frame clones are kept and a portion is missing. The sample yields about 680,000 clones, 80% to 90% seen once. The material was peripheral blood, obtained in a trial of Ad26.COV2.S vaccine versus placebo. The source is a person aged 18-60 years who received the Ad26.COV2.S COVID-19 vaccine or a placebo.

The CDR3 DNA sequence: TGCGCCAGCAGCCCGGGACAGGGGTTAGGCTATGGCTACACCTTC. Protein sequence: CASSPGQGLGYGYTF. The chain has TRBV4-1 and TRBJ1-2; 10 positions match TRBD1. Unmatched junction bases numbered 6, after V lost 4 bases and J lost 4 bases. The CDR3 runs to 15 residues. Per germline, CDR1 MGHRA and CDR2 YSYEKL.

CDR3 sequence reads: CASSFSSGPDTQYF. CDR3 nucleotide sequence: TGTGCCAGCAGCTTCTCTAGTGGCCCAGATACGCAGTATTTT. The genes are TRBV13 and TRBJ2-3; unclear D gene. Germline values: CDR1 PRHDT, CDR2 FYEKMQ (reference sequence). V gave up 3 bases and J gave up 4 bases, with 11 bases separating them. The CDR3 sequence is 14 residues long.

The chain uses TRBV10-3 and TRBJ2-1; TRBD1 is a possible D gene (7 bases). V lost 7 bases, J lost 8 bases, and 12 bases lay in between. The length of the CDR3 is 12 residues. Looked up from germline, CDR1 is ENHRY and CDR2 is SYGVKD. The CDR3 DNA is TGTGCCATCACTGGAGGGGGCGATGAGCAGTTCTTC. Its protein product is CAITGGGDEQFF.